These 7 T cell receptor beta chains were all obtained from the same sample, sequenced in a study of blood T cell repertoires in COVID-19. TCRdb's copy holds only in-frame clones and misses some; the assay was immunoSEQ multiplex PCR. The top ten hold 6% to 6.5% of the sample, which has about 250,000 clones, around 89% seen once. Specimen: peripheral blood. Receptors were obtained from a woman aged 25-40 years with COVID-19, enrolled during active disease.

The chain carries TRBV6-5 and TRBJ2-3, with 8 positions matching TRBD2. Trimming took 0 bases from V and 7 from J; bases not matched to a gene: 6. The CDR3 is 15 residues long. Germline V CDR1 and CDR2: MNHEY, SVGAGI. The CDR3 here is CASSYSVQRENTQYF. The CDR3 DNA reads TGTGCCAGCAGTTACTCGGTCCAGCGGGAGAATACGCAGTATTTT.

CDR3 coding DNA: TGTGCCAGCAGCTTCGGGACAGGGGGCTACTATGGCTACACCTTC. Protein sequence: CASSFGTGGYYGYTF. This chain joins TRBV11-2 and TRBJ1-2; 12 bases line up with TRBD1. The germline gives CDR1 SGHAT, CDR2 FQNNGV. The CDR3 is 15 amino acids. V was clipped by 3 bases and J by 3 bases; unmatched bases: 2.

The CDR3, as DNA: TGTGCCAGCAGTGGATCTGGGACTAGCGGGAGATTCTCCTACAATGAGCAGTTCTTC. Translated, it gives CASSGSGTSGRFSYNEQFF. This chain links TRBV6-6 with TRBJ2-1, with TRBD2 matching 14 bases. Germline CDR1 and CDR2: MNHNY and SVGAGI (reference sequence). The CDR3 runs 19 residues. Trimming took 5 bases from V and 0 from J; bases not matched to a gene: 9.

This clone appeared a single time. This chain joins TRBV5-1 and TRBJ2-3, with 7 bases matching TRBD1. With V trimmed by 0 bases and J by 2 bases, 6 bases remained unmatched. The CDR3 is made up of 16 amino acids. Germline-derived CDR1 and CDR2 are SGHRS and YFSETQ. CDR3 sequence: CASSLAGDSITDTQYF. The CDR3 DNA reads as TGCGCCAGCAGCTTGGCCGGGGACAGTATCACAGATACGCAGTATTTT. The full variable domain, completed using reference TRBV5-1 and TRBJ2-3, is KAGVTQTPRYLIKTRGQQVTLSCSPISGHRSVSWYQQTPGQGLQFLFEYFSETQRNKGNFPGRFSGRQFSNSRSEMNVSTLELGDSALYLCASSLAGDSITDTQYFGPGTRLTVL.

DNA for the CDR3: TGTGCCAGTAGGAGGACAGCTAACTATGGCTACACCTTC. It is translated as CASRRTANYGYTF. The chain combines TRBV19 with TRBJ1-2; possibly TRBD1 for D (6 bases). The V gene lost 6 bases and the J gene lost 0 bases, with 8 bases spanning the gap. The CDR3 runs 13 residues. Germline CDR1 LNHDA, CDR2 SQIVND (reference sequence).

The chain links TRBV4-3 to TRBJ2-5, with a tentative D call TRBD2 (6 bases). The CDR3 is made up of 17 amino acids. Trimming cost V 2 bases and J 1 base, with 17 bases left between them. CDR1 is LGHNA, CDR2 YSLEER, per germline. The CDR3 spells CASSQTGSGVGQETQYF. In nucleotides, the CDR3 is TGCGCCAGCAGCCAAACCGGCTCGGGAGTGGGCCAAGAGACCCAGTACTTC.

CDR3: CASSLEVGVGYEQFF. The DNA for the CDR3 is TGTGCCAGCAGCTTGGAGGTGGGTGTGGGCTATGAGCAGTTCTTC. This chain links TRBV5-4 with TRBJ2-1; D remains unclear. This CDR3 spans 15 amino acids. In germline, CDR1 is SGHNT, CDR2 YYREEE (reference sequence). Between the trimmed V and J ends, which lost 0 bases and 8 bases, there was a span of 15 bases.